The present T cell receptor (beta chain) was sequenced within a study of blood T cell repertoires in COVID-19. Study at large: The United States, Italy and Spain were the sources of the acute and convalescent COVID-19 samples.

CDR1 is MNHEY and CDR2 is SVGAGI in the germline V gene. V lost 6 bases to trimming and J lost 9 bases; unmatched junction nucleotides: 9. The CDR3 sequence is 13 residues long. Authors' methods: Amplification with reference gene primers provided the estimates of nucleated cell counts. TCRdb's copy holds only in-frame clones and misses some; the assay was immunoSEQ multiplex PCR. Clone size and V and J calls were adopted from that table, with D and trimming inferred from the DNA. The table includes some 60,000 clones, 91% detected once. The chain carries TRBV6-5 and TRBJ1-1, with 8 positions matching TRBD1. The sample comprised peripheral blood. The sequence was obtained from a man in his 60s with acute or convalescent COVID-19. This CDR3 reads CASSLDRGRQAFF. In DNA, the CDR3 is TGTGCCAGCAGCCTTGACAGGGGCCGCCAAGCTTTCTTT.